These T cell receptor beta chains were read from a single sample in a study of blood T cell repertoires in COVID-19. Generated by immunoSEQ multiplex PCR, the TCRdb table keeps only in-frame clones and is missing some. This table holds 80,000 to 100,000 clones, 70% to 80% found once. Specimen: peripheral blood. These TCRs come from an older man with acute or convalescent COVID-19. Both conserved end residues are part of each CDR3. The order of the fields is J gene, V gene, clone size, CDR3 length, D gene, CDR3 DNA, CDR3 protein. The D gene is left open where the match is weak. Clone size appears in some rows only: once, few, many, or a class for an expanded clone.

J: TRBJ2-2
V: TRBV4-1
size: NA
length: 15
D: NA
DNA: TGCGCCAGCAGCCAAGCTCTAGCTATCACCGGGGAGCTGTTTTTT
CDR3: CASSQALAITGELFF

J: TRBJ2-5
V: TRBV28
size: NA
length: 15
D: NA
DNA: TGTGCCAGCAGTTTACGGGCAGGGGTTTGGGAGACCCAGTACTTC
CDR3: CASSLRAGVWETQYF

J: TRBJ1-5
V: TRBV4-1
size: few
length: 17
D: NA
DNA: TGCGCCAGCAGCCAATTAGGCAGGGAACCTCGAAATCAGCCCCAGCATTTT
CDR3: CASSQLGREPRNQPQHF

J: TRBJ2-3
V: TRBV18
size: NA
length: 15
D: NA
DNA: TGTGCCAGCTCACCCGGCGGGGTCGTCGCAGATACGCAGTATTTT
CDR3: CASSPGGVVADTQYF

J: TRBJ2-6
V: TRBV27
size: NA
length: 17
D: TRBD1
DNA: TGTGCCAGCAGTCACCGGGACAGGCGAGCTGGGGCCAACGTCCTGACTTTC
CDR3: CASSHRDRRAGANVLTF

J: TRBJ1-1
V: TRBV5-1
size: NA
length: 14
D: NA
DNA: TGCGCCAGCAGCCCGGACAGCATGAACACTGAAGCTTTCTTT
CDR3: CASSPDSMNTEAFF

J: TRBJ2-7
V: TRBV4-2
size: NA
length: 15
D: TRBD1
DNA: TGTGCCAGCAGCCAAGTTGGGGCGACAGGGGACGAGCAGTACTTC
CDR3: CASSQVGATGDEQYF

J: TRBJ2-7
V: TRBV18
size: NA
length: 16
D: TRBD1
DNA: TGTGCCAGCTCACCAAGTACAGGACAGGGGTACTACGAGCAGTACTTC
CDR3: CASSPSTGQGYYEQYF

J: TRBJ2-3
V: TRBV4-3
size: NA
length: 14
D: NA
DNA: TGCGCCAGCAGCCAAGATCCCCGAGCAGATACGCAGTATTTT
CDR3: CASSQDPRADTQYF

J: TRBJ2-1
V: TRBV10-1
size: once
length: 15
D: TRBD2
DNA: TGCGCCAGCAGTGAGGGGACTAGCGGACACAATGAGCAGTTCTTC
CDR3: CASSEGTSGHNEQFF

J: TRBJ2-3
V: TRBV5-1
size: NA
length: 16
D: NA
DNA: TGCGCCAGCAGCCTCACGAGGGCCGCTAGCACAGATACGCAGTATTTT
CDR3: CASSLTRAASTDTQYF

J: TRBJ1-2
V: TRBV19
size: NA
length: 15
D: TRBD1
DNA: TGTGCCAGTAGTATACGAGGGGGCGCCTTTAATGGCTACACCTTC
CDR3: CASSIRGGAFNGYTF

J: TRBJ2-3
V: TRBV7-3
size: NA
length: 13
D: NA
DNA: TGTGCCAGCTCGGCCAGGGGCACAGATACGCAGTATTTT
CDR3: CASSARGTDTQYF

J: TRBJ1-2
V: TRBV7-2
size: few
length: 15
D: TRBD1
DNA: TGTGCCAGCCACAGGGGTCCCTCCCTTAACTATGGCTACACCTTC
CDR3: CASHRGPSLNYGYTF

J: TRBJ2-5
V: TRBV5-1
size: NA
length: 14
D: TRBD1
DNA: TGCGCCAGCAGCTTGGCCGGGACAGAAGAGACCCAGTACTTC
CDR3: CASSLAGTEETQYF

J: TRBJ1-5
V: TRBV5-6
size: NA
length: 16
D: NA
DNA: TGTGCCAGCAGCTTGGGGTCAGGGATGAGCAATCAGCCCCAGCATTTT
CDR3: CASSLGSGMSNQPQHF

J: TRBJ2-1
V: TRBV3-1/TRBV3-2
size: NA
length: 11
D: NA
DNA: TGTGCCAGCAGCGACGGGAATGAGCAGTTCTTC
CDR3: CASSDGNEQFF

J: TRBJ2-3
V: TRBV18
size: NA
length: 15
D: TRBD2
DNA: TGTGCCAGCTCACTAGGACTAGCGGGAACTCTTACGCAGTATTTT
CDR3: CASSLGLAGTLTQYF

J: TRBJ2-7
V: TRBV10-3
size: NA
length: 15
D: TRBD2
DNA: TGTGCCATCAGTGTGACTAGCGGGAGTTCATACGAGCAGTACTTC
CDR3: CAISVTSGSSYEQYF

J: TRBJ1-2
V: TRBV29-1
size: few
length: 15
D: NA
DNA: TGCAGCGTCCCTGGGGAGTACCTAGACCTCTATGGCTACACCTTC
CDR3: CSVPGEYLDLYGYTF

J: TRBJ2-7
V: TRBV5-4
size: NA
length: 16
D: NA
DNA: TGTGCCAGCACCCCTGGAGGGCTAGCGACCCCCGACGAGCAGTACTTC
CDR3: CASTPGGLATPDEQYF

J: TRBJ1-4
V: TRBV30
size: few
length: 12
D: NA
DNA: TGTGCCTGGAGTACGGACACCCTTCACGAGTTTTTT
CDR3: CAWSTDTLHEFF

J: TRBJ2-4
V: TRBV12-3/TRBV12-4
size: NA
length: 11
D: NA
DNA: TGTGCCAGCAGTGGGGGCTTGATTCAGTACTTC
CDR3: CASSGGLIQYF

J: TRBJ2-7
V: TRBV4-1
size: NA
length: 14
D: NA
DNA: TGCGCCAGCAGCCAGGCGGGATTCTCCGACGAGCAGTACTTC
CDR3: CASSQAGFSDEQYF

J: TRBJ2-1
V: TRBV4-1
size: NA
length: 17
D: TRBD2
DNA: TGCGCCAGCAGCCTCAGCGGGAGGGCCATAAATTACAATGAGCAGTTCTTC
CDR3: CASSLSGRAINYNEQFF

J: TRBJ1-2
V: TRBV6-6
size: NA
length: 14
D: NA
DNA: TGTGCCAGCAGTTATCCCGACAGGACCTACGGCTACACCTTC
CDR3: CASSYPDRTYGYTF

J: TRBJ2-7
V: TRBV6-6
size: NA
length: 14
D: TRBD2
DNA: TGTGCCAGCAGTTACGGAGACGTAGCGGGCGAGCAGTACTTC
CDR3: CASSYGDVAGEQYF

J: TRBJ2-7
V: TRBV29-1
size: NA
length: 14
D: TRBD2
DNA: TGCAGCGTTTGGCTAGCGGCAATTCCCTACGAGCAGTACTTC
CDR3: CSVWLAAIPYEQYF

J: TRBJ2-1
V: TRBV11-3
size: few
length: 14
D: NA
DNA: TGTGCCAGCAGTTATGTAGGAGGAGGGGATGAGCAGTTCTTC
CDR3: CASSYVGGGDEQFF

J: TRBJ1-1
V: TRBV6-5
size: NA
length: 14
D: NA
DNA: TGTGCCAGCAGTTACTCGAGAATGAACACTGAAGCTTTCTTT
CDR3: CASSYSRMNTEAFF

J: TRBJ2-1
V: TRBV27
size: medium-sized
length: 18
D: TRBD2
DNA: TGTGCCAGCAGTCTGGGGGCCGAGCGGGAGGCAGGAGGGAATGAGCAGTTCTTC
CDR3: CASSLGAEREAGGNEQFF

J: TRBJ1-2
V: TRBV18
size: NA
length: 13
D: NA
DNA: TGTGCCAGCTCACCTACTGATAACTATGGCTACACCTTC
CDR3: CASSPTDNYGYTF

J: TRBJ1-2
V: TRBV5-1
size: NA
length: 14
D: TRBD1
DNA: TGCGCCAGCAGCTTGACACAGGGGTTCTATGGCTACACCTTC
CDR3: CASSLTQGFYGYTF

J: TRBJ2-7
V: TRBV5-1
size: NA
length: 14
D: TRBD2
DNA: TGCGCCAGCAGCTTGGTGGGAGGGACCTACGAGCAGTACTTC
CDR3: CASSLVGGTYEQYF

J: TRBJ2-7
V: TRBV14
size: NA
length: 15
D: TRBD2
DNA: TGTGCCAGCAGCCAAGAGCAGGGAGGGACCTACGAGCAGTACTTC
CDR3: CASSQEQGGTYEQYF

J: TRBJ2-3
V: TRBV6-5
size: NA
length: 15
D: NA
DNA: TGTGCCAGCAGTTACTCGAACGACTTCACAGATACGCAGTATTTT
CDR3: CASSYSNDFTDTQYF

J: TRBJ1-1
V: TRBV5-1
size: once
length: 16
D: TRBD1
DNA: TGCGCCAGCAGCTATCGGACAGGATGGCAGGGGACTGAAGCTTTCTTT
CDR3: CASSYRTGWQGTEAFF

J: TRBJ1-1
V: TRBV18
size: NA
length: 17
D: TRBD1
DNA: TGTGCCAGCTCCCGCGGTGGGACAGGGGCCCTGGACACTGAAGCTTTCTTT
CDR3: CASSRGGTGALDTEAFF

J: TRBJ2-7
V: TRBV6-5
size: NA
length: 13
D: NA
DNA: TGTGCCAGCAGTTACCTGAGCTCCTACGAGCAGTACTTC
CDR3: CASSYLSSYEQYF

J: TRBJ2-5
V: TRBV9
size: NA
length: 13
D: NA
DNA: TGTGCCAGCAAGGGCGGGACGCAAGAGACCCAGTACTTC
CDR3: CASKGGTQETQYF

J: TRBJ2-1
V: TRBV24-1
size: NA
length: 14
D: NA
DNA: TGTGCCACCAGTCCGGGACACCTAGACAATGAGCAGTTCTTC
CDR3: CATSPGHLDNEQFF

J: TRBJ2-7
V: TRBV29-1
size: NA
length: 12
D: NA
DNA: TGCAGCGTTGGAGGACAATTCTACGAGCAGTACTTC
CDR3: CSVGGQFYEQYF

J: TRBJ2-5
V: TRBV7-9
size: once
length: 16
D: NA
DNA: TGTGCCAGCAGCTCCCGGGACAAGGTGGACGGAGAGACCCAGTACTTC
CDR3: CASSSRDKVDGETQYF

J: TRBJ2-7
V: TRBV28
size: NA
length: 16
D: NA
DNA: TGTGCCAGCAGCCGTCTCAGACAGTCAGGGGCCTACGAGCAGTACTTC
CDR3: CASSRLRQSGAYEQYF

J: TRBJ2-5
V: TRBV7-8
size: NA
length: 13
D: TRBD2
DNA: TGTGCCAGCAGCTTTCGCGGGAGCGAGACCCAGTACTTC
CDR3: CASSFRGSETQYF

J: TRBJ1-4
V: TRBV25-1
size: NA
length: 18
D: TRBD1
DNA: TGTGCCAGCAGTACCCGGACAGGGTCTTTGGTGGATAGTGAAAAACTGTTTTTT
CDR3: CASSTRTGSLVDSEKLFF

J: TRBJ2-1
V: TRBV9
size: NA
length: 11
D: NA
DNA: TGTGCCAGCAGCGCCCTCGGTGAGCAGTTCTTC
CDR3: CASSALGEQFF

J: TRBJ2-1
V: TRBV9
size: once
length: 15
D: TRBD1
DNA: TGTGCCAGCTCCCGAATGGGACAGGGTCTCGATGAGCAGTTCTTC
CDR3: CASSRMGQGLDEQFF